This TCR beta chain derives from a study of T cell repertoires in cytomegalovirus infection. Findings and limits, study-wide: The ex vivo response showed dominance by HLA-C-restricted CMV-specific TCR beta clonotypes.

Comments on this clonotype: The antigen is unknown.

TCRdb re-analysed the reads in MiXCR, keeping a single row per CDR3 protein. Of about 740,000 distinct CDR3 sequences in the sample, under 40% are singletons; the top ten hold around 2.8%. The CDR3 has 14 amino acids. Trimming cost V 3 bases and J 5 bases; bases outside gene matches: 4. Germline values: CDR1 DFQATT, CDR2 SNEGSKA (reference sequence). The source of this sequence is a human donor in good health (CMV status not recorded). Some clones in this sample may be carry-over from other donors' samples. Sequenced material: PBMCs. This rearrangement joins TRBV20-1 to TRBJ2-7; 13 bases line up with TRBD2. CDR3 in DNA: TGCAGTGCTAGGGGGGGACTAGCGGGACACGAGCAGTACTTC. Its protein is CSARGGLAGHEQYF.